Given below is one T cell receptor (beta chain) in context. Its antigen is currently unknown. Measured with immunoSEQ multiplex PCR; TCRdb has only the in-frame clones, and not every one. Here the sample spans some 30,000 clones, around 90% being singletons. This sample is drawn from a study of lymphopenia after photon versus proton radiotherapy. Points from the study as a whole: After the lymphocyte nadir, photon-treated repertoires showed oligoclonal expansion, especially of CD8+ Temra cells. A bigger post-nadir fall in TCR diversity correlated inversely with survival time in deceased patients.

CDR3 length: 15 amino acids. The V end lost 2 bases, the J end lost 3 bases, and 13 bases lay between the germline ends. CDR1 is KGHSH, CDR2 LQKENI, per germline. The sequence was collected from a woman aged 55-69 years with cholangiocarcinoma. Some clones in this sample may be carry-over from other donors' samples. The rearrangement uses TRBV18 and TRBJ1-1; the D gene is possibly TRBD1 (5 bases). This material consisted of peripheral blood, taken from a patient treated with proton-based radiotherapy. The CDR3 nucleotides are TGTGCCAGCTCACCAGACCAGGGAGGATACACTGAAGCTTTCTTT. As protein: CASSPDQGGYTEAFF. Full variable domain (remainder filled in from reference TRBV18 and TRBJ1-1): NAGVMQNPRHLVRRRGQEARLRCSPMKGHSHVYWYRQLPEEGLKFMVYLQKENIIDESGMPKERFSAEFPKEGPSILRIQQVVRGDSAAYFCASSPDQGGYTEAFFGQGTRLTVV.